The subject of this entry is one T cell receptor beta chain. Blood samples were obtained at baseline, cycle 4 day 1, and cycle 7 day 1. Germline values: CDR1 SGHVS, CDR2 FQNEAQ. CDR3 length: 15 residues. V lost 5 bases and J lost 2, with 15 bases in between. The data were obtained in a study of OX40 agonist ivuxolimab in advanced cancers. Study-level background: The mean age was approximately 60 years, ranging from roughly 23 to 79, with under 90% of participants male.

This table comes from immunoSEQ multiplex PCR, and its TCRdb copy is limited to in-frame clones, with some not included. The sample has tens of thousands of clones; approximately 80% are singletons. The sequencing here drew on CD4+ or CD8+ T cells sorted from blood, taken in a trial of the OX40 agonist ivuxolimab. This receptor was identified in an adult with an advanced solid tumor such as melanoma, head and neck, liver or kidney cancer. The V and J genes are TRBV7-8 and TRBJ1-1, with D hard to call. CDR3 nucleotides: TGTGCCAGCAGCAACCAACGGTGGGGTAACACTGAAGCTTTCTTT. It yields the protein CASSNQRWGNTEAFF.